Shown below are 16 T cell receptor beta chains from a single sample sequenced in a study of T cell responses to AZD1222 COVID-19 vaccine. The protocol was immunoSEQ multiplex PCR, while the TCRdb copy is restricted to in-frame clones and leaves out a portion. The sample consists of about 180,000 clones, over 75% of them appearing once. The sample here was peripheral blood, taken on day 0 of AZD1222 vaccination. The receptors originated from an adult in good health.

The chain uses TRBV6-5 and TRBJ2-5; the match to TRBD2 covers 10 bases. This CDR3 is 14 amino acids long. CDR1 and CDR2 (germline): MNHEY, SVGAGI. V lost 6 bases to trimming and J lost 5 bases; unmatched junction nucleotides: 6. The CDR3 here is CASSSGTSEETQYF. The CDR3 DNA sequence: TGTGCCAGCAGCTCCGGGACTAGCGAGGAGACCCAGTACTTC.

The chain joins TRBV24-1 to TRBJ1-2; TRBD1 matches 8 bases. The CDR3 is made up of 16 amino acids. Germline V lookup: CDR1 KGHDR, CDR2 SFDVKD. The trim removed 4 bases at V and 0 bases at J, leaving 6 bases unmatched. The CDR3 loop is CATSEPGQASNYGYTF. The CDR3 region has the DNA TGTGCCACCAGTGAACCGGGACAGGCATCTAACTATGGCTACACCTTC.

In DNA, the CDR3 is TGTGCCAGCAGAGTAAGACAGGGGGCGGGCAATCAGCCCCAGCATTTT. This gives the protein CASRVRQGAGNQPQHF. V and J are TRBV28 and TRBJ1-5; 10 bases agree with TRBD1. CDR1 MDHEN and CDR2 SYDVKM come from the germline V gene. The CDR3 runs 16 residues. With 6 bases clipped from V and 2 bases from J, the junction kept 7 bases outside the gene matches.

This clone was detected many times. The chain employs TRBV3-1 (or the pseudogene TRBV3-2) and TRBJ2-2; D remains unclear. V lost 2 bases to trimming and J lost 2 bases, with 9 bases between them. The CDR3 is 15 residues long. Germline V CDR1 and CDR2: LGHDT, YNNKEL (reference sequence). The CDR3 nucleotides are TGTGCCAGCAGCCAAACTCGGCCAAACACCGGGGAGCTGTTTTTT. Translation: CASSQTRPNTGELFF.

V usage is TRBV4-3 and J usage is TRBJ2-7; D tentatively reads TRBD1 or TRBD2 (5 bases each). CDR1 is LGHNA and CDR2 is YSLEER in the germline V gene. This CDR3 is 14 amino acids long. V lost 5 bases and J lost 6, with 17 bases in between. CDR3 nucleotide sequence: TGCGCCAGCAGCGACCGGGACGGGGTCGGCGAGCAGTACTTC. Its protein product is CASSDRDGVGEQYF.

The rearrangement joins TRBV5-5 to TRBJ1-1, with D possibly matching TRBD1 (6 bases). Germline CDR1 reads SGHKS; CDR2 reads YYEKEE (reference sequence). Deletions cut 3 bases from V and 5 bases from J, with 14 bases between. This CDR3 contains 14 residues. CDR3 nucleotides: TGTGCCAGCAGCTCGACACAGGGATGGACTGAAGCTTTCTTT. Translated, it gives CASSSTQGWTEAFF.

The V call is TRBV14, the J call TRBJ1-5, with unresolved D. V was shortened by 1 base and J by 9 bases, with 10 bases between the two germline ends. The CDR3 contains 13 residues. The germline V gene has CDR1 SGHDN and CDR2 FVKESK. The CDR3 protein is CASSQAGAGPQHF. In DNA form, the CDR3 reads TGTGCCAGCAGCCAAGCTGGAGCGGGGCCCCAGCATTTT.

V usage is TRBV10-3 and J usage is TRBJ2-2, with D unclear. This CDR3 has 13 amino acids. V was cut by 6 bases and J by 4 bases, with 9 bases left in between. CDR1 is ENHRY and CDR2 is SYGVKD in the germline V gene. CDR3 nucleotides: TGTGCCATCAGGCAGACCCCCACCGGGGAGCTGTTTTTT. This sequence encodes CAIRQTPTGELFF.

This clone was observed a single time. DNA of the CDR3: TGTGCCAGCAGTTTAGACAGGAGGTTTGGCTATGGCTACACCTTC. Its translation is CASSLDRRFGYGYTF. V is TRBV27 and J is TRBJ1-2; a possible D gene is TRBD1 (6 bases). Germline V gene lookup returns CDR1 MNHEY and CDR2 SMNVEV (reference sequence). The length of the CDR3 is 15 residues. V lost 2 bases to trimming and J lost 4 bases, with 14 bases between them.

The chain combines TRBV5-1 with TRBJ2-5; D ambiguous. The CDR3 is 13 amino acids. Per germline, CDR1 SGHRS and CDR2 YFSETQ. V was pared by 4 bases and J by 1 base, with 8 bases between. The CDR3 bases are TGCGCCAGCAGCCCCGGGCTCCAAGAGACCCAGTACTTC. Its protein product is CASSPGLQETQYF.

This clone has just one count. This chain joins TRBV9 and TRBJ1-4; D might be TRBD1 (5 bases). Per germline, CDR1 SGDLS and CDR2 YYNGEE. Trimming left V 3 bases short and J 2 bases short, with 17 bases between. The CDR3 runs to 17 residues. The CDR3 spells CASSDGTGGRTNEKLFF. For the CDR3, the DNA is TGTGCCAGCAGCGATGGGACGGGGGGGAGGACTAATGAAAAACTGTTTTTT.

The chain has TRBV9 and TRBJ1-3; D gene uncertain. V lost 5 bases and J 0 bases, leaving 24 bases between the germline ends. There are 19 residues in the CDR3. Germline V gives CDR1 SGDLS, CDR2 YYNGEE. This CDR3 is CASSAARGGFEGSGNTIYF. The CDR3 DNA sequence: TGTGCCAGCAGTGCTGCCCGGGGTGGGTTTGAAGGCTCTGGAAACACCATATATTTT.

This chain joins TRBV6-5 and TRBJ2-7; D is perhaps TRBD2 (5 bases). From germline, CDR1 is MNHEY and CDR2 SVGAGI. The CDR3 contains 13 residues. Trimming shortened V by 8 bases and J by 1 base, and 12 bases separated the two germline ends. The CDR3 here is CASGESWSYEQYF. In DNA, the CDR3 is TGTGCCAGCGGGGAGAGTTGGTCCTACGAGCAGTACTTC.

The V call is TRBV27, the J call TRBJ2-5; 8 bases are a match to TRBD1. V dropped 4 bases and J dropped 5; count of bases not matched to a gene: 6. Per the germline V gene, CDR1 is MNHEY and CDR2 is SMNVEV (reference sequence). The CDR3 is 14 residues long. CDR3 sequence reads: CASSSAGGAETQYF. The CDR3, as DNA: TGTGCCAGCAGTTCAGCAGGGGGCGCGGAGACCCAGTACTTC.

This chain connects TRBV27 to TRBJ2-3, with D perhaps TRBD1 (7 bases). There are 15 residues in the CDR3. Trimming took 7 bases from V and 5 from J, leaving 19 bases between them. CDR1 and CDR2 from the germline V gene are MNHEY and SMNVEV (reference sequence). The CDR3 DNA sequence: TGTGCCAGCAAAGAGACAGGGACTCAGGGAGATACGCAGTATTTT. Translating it yields CASKETGTQGDTQYF.

The V and J genes are TRBV5-1 and TRBJ1-4, with a tentative D call TRBD1 (5 bases). The CDR3 is 15 residues long. Germline lookup yields CDR1 SGHRS and CDR2 YFSETQ. V dropped 4 bases and J dropped 3 bases, with 13 bases sitting between them. CDR3 protein: CASSLQDQSNEKLFF. Here the CDR3 DNA reads TGCGCCAGCAGCCTACAGGATCAATCTAATGAAAAACTGTTTTTT.